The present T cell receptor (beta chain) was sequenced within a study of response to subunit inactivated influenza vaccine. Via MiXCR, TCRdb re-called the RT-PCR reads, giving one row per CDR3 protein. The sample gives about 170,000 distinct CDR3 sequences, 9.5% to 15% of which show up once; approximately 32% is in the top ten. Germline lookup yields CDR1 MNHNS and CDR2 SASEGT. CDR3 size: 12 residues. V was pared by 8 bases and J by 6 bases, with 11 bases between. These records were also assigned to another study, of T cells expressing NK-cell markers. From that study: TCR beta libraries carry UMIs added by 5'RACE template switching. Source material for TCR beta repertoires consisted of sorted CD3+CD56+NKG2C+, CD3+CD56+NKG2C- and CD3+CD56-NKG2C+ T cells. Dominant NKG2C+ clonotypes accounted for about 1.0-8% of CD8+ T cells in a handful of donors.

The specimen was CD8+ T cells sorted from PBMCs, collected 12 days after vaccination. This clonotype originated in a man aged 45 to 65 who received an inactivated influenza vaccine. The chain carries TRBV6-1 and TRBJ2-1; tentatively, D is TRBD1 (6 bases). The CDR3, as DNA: TGTGCCAGCCACAGGGTTGGCAATGAGCAGTTCTTC. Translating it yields CASHRVGNEQFF.